This T cell receptor (beta chain) originates from a study of shared clonotypes between healthy human individuals (dated by TCRdb to between 2020 and 2021). The study in broad terms: The cohort comprised a couple of women and a few men aged 18 to 49 years. To estimate repertoire size and how much clonotypes are shared between individuals, the study performed deep sequencing of blood TCR repertoires from a handful of healthy adults. Libraries were prepared and TCR repertoires were sequenced by different laboratories using diverse techniques, in order to increase sequencing depth and limit assay-specific biases. Leukapheresis yielded between about 0.9 and 9.5 billion PBMCs per donor.

The paper as a whole reports these results and caveats: Sampling was restricted to blood, and TCR repertoires in tissues likely differ from the TCR repertoires found in blood. Based on pairwise subsampling, the degree of clonotype sharing among donors was expected to be affected by sequencing depth. The genetic and exposure-history diversity represented was limited by the small number of donors.

Using the deep immunoSEQ assay, TCR CDR3 regions were amplified from genomic DNA by multiplex PCR. Extracted genomic DNA from each cell subset was spread evenly across all wells of several immunoSEQ 96-well plates, with each plate serving as a replicate. For unsorted PBMC, about 0.3 ug genomic DNA, equal to tens of thousands of T cell genomes, was loaded into each replicate PCR. Genomic DNA from unsorted PBMC was sequenced over ten immunoSEQ deep assay plates. Purified libraries were quantified with a Qubit 3.0 fluorometer, sized on a Bioanalyzer 2100, and re-quantified with the KAPA Library Quantification kit. A separate single-read 150-cycle Illumina NextSeq 550 flow cell was used to sequence each immunoSEQ 96-well plate. Concerning the study's data processing: Because only junctional sequences without quality scores were contained in the immunoSEQ output, filtering matching that applied to full-length reads could not be performed. Sequences were annotated with PyIR, a Python wrapper for IgBLAST v1.9, and V/J genes and CDR3 were assigned using IMGT germline references. Reads with weak V/J assignments (E-value above 1e-6), missing CDR3, stop codons, out-of-frame junctions, or ambiguous translated residues were removed. V3J clonotypes were defined by identical inferred V gene, J gene, and CDR3 amino acid sequence. The percentage overlap between two repertoires was calculated by dividing the number of shared unique clonotypes by the size of the smaller repertoire. RTK rarefaction, the Chao1 estimator, and Recon v2.1 estimates of unobserved clonotypes were used to assess repertoire richness. The source is immuneACCESS, and TCRdb retained only in-frame sequences with V and J called. Part of the clones is not carried over; for the studies checked, unresolved V genes explain less than half of this, and the remainder is unexplained. That table is the source of V, J and clone size, and D and trimming were worked out from the DNA. For this sample there are around 530,000 clones; around three quarters appear just once. The ten largest make up around 11% of the sample.

This clone was counted between two and nine times. It has no known antigen specificity. No base-level quality is on record; no much larger clone is a single base apart. The donors were healthy, HIV-negative adults who had no recently reported acute infections or vaccinations. All donors were Caucasian adults living in Nashville, Tennessee, USA. In the unsorted samples, approximately 85 million PBMCs were counted, and genomic DNA was extracted using the QIAamp DNA Blood Mini kit. After blood collection by leukapheresis, PBMCs were isolated using Ficoll-Histopaque density gradient centrifugation and then cryopreserved in the vapor phase of liquid nitrogen. The germline V gene provides CDR1 KGHSH and CDR2 LQKENI. V is cut back by 6 bases and J by 3 bases, with 15 bases in the junction unmatched. From its cysteine to its phenylalanine, the CDR3 spans 17 amino acids. The only DNA kept is the CDR3, 51 bases in frame from the first base.

The sequenced material came from PBMCs. In this chain, TRBV18 is recombined with TRBJ2-7; the junction holds 9 bases that match TRBD2. The source of this sequence is a woman in her thirties or forties in good health. Some clones in this sample may be carry-over from other donors' samples. The nucleotide sequence is given as TGTGCCAGCTCGCTGACCCATGGACTAGCGAGTTTCTACGAGCAGTACTTC. It translates to CASSLTHGLASFYEQYF.